Shown below are 11 T cell receptor beta chains from a single sample sequenced in a study of blood T cell repertoires in COVID-19. Profiling relied on immunoSEQ multiplex PCR, and the TCRdb table lists in-frame clones only, not all of them. The sample yields 35,000 to 40,000 clones, about 88% seen once. The sequenced material came from peripheral blood. The receptors come from a man aged 65 to 79 with active COVID-19.

The chain uses TRBV20-1 and TRBJ2-7; D ambiguous. V lost 3 bases, J lost 4 bases, and 4 bases lay in between. Per the germline V gene, CDR1 is DFQATT and CDR2 is SNEGSKA (reference sequence). The CDR3 extends over 10 amino acids. The chain's CDR3 is CSARAYEQYF. CDR3 DNA sequence: TGCAGTGCTAGGGCATACGAGCAGTACTTC.

The chain carries TRBV20-1 and TRBJ2-3; no clear D gene. This CDR3 region has 13 residues. V gave up 3 bases and J gave up 3 bases, with 10 bases separating them. Looked up from germline, CDR1 is DFQATT and CDR2 is SNEGSKA (reference sequence). CDR3 protein: CSASDADTDTQYF. The CDR3 DNA reads TGCAGTGCTAGTGATGCGGATACAGATACGCAGTATTTT.

The J gene is TRBJ2-3, the V gene TRBV11-2; 8 positions agree with TRBD2. CDR1 is SGHAT, CDR2 FQNNGV, per germline. This CDR3 contains 15 residues. The junction had 7 bases not matched to a gene; V was cut back by 3 bases and J by 5 bases. Here the CDR3 DNA reads TGTGCCAGCAGCTTCGGCGGGAGGCCGGTAGATACGCAGTATTTT. It encodes CASSFGGRPVDTQYF.

The chain uses TRBV5-8 and TRBJ2-3; tentative D call: TRBD1 (6 bases). The CDR3 runs to 13 residues. Trimming cost V 4 bases and J 7 bases, with 13 bases left between them. Germline CDR1 SGHTS, CDR2 YDEGEE. In DNA form, the CDR3 reads TGTGCCAGCAGCGTAGGACAGCGCTATACGCAGTATTTT. Translated: CASSVGQRYTQYF.

This clone came up a few times. V usage is TRBV19 and J usage is TRBJ1-2; a possible D gene is TRBD1 (6 bases). The germline V gene encodes CDR1 LNHDA and CDR2 SQIVND (reference sequence). CDR3 length equals 12 residues. V lost 7 bases, J lost 6 bases, and 12 bases lay in between. The CDR3 bases are TGTGCCAGTACAGCAGGGGCGGATGGCTACACCTTC. It translates to CASTAGADGYTF.

The chain employs TRBV20-1 and TRBJ1-5; weak D call: TRBD1 (5 bases). The CDR3 loop spans 11 amino acids. The germline CDR1 and CDR2 sequences are DFQATT and SNEGSKA (reference sequence). The V end was cut by 0 bases, the J end by 10 bases, with 7 bases between. CDR3 in amino acids: CSARDGTPQHF. CDR3 sequence (DNA): TGCAGTGCTAGAGATGGGACTCCCCAGCATTTT.

The genes are TRBV7-2 and TRBJ2-3; 12 positions match TRBD2. The J segment lost 7 bases and the V segment lost 5 bases, leaving 4 bases of the junction unmatched. CDR1 and CDR2 (germline): SGHTA, FQGNSA. This CDR3 is built from 14 residues. CDR3 nucleotides: TGTGCCAGCAGCCCAGGACTAGCGGGAAATACGCAGTATTTT. The encoded protein is CASSPGLAGNTQYF.

The chain uses TRBV18 and TRBJ2-1; 7 nucleotides agree with TRBD1. This CDR3 has 13 residues. Germline CDR1 and CDR2: KGHSH and LQKENI. V shed 3 bases and J 8 bases; nucleotides not matched to a gene: 4. The CDR3 region is CASSPRQGDEQFF. The CDR3 nucleotides read TGTGCCAGCTCACCTCGACAGGGCGATGAGCAGTTCTTC.

This clone has a single count. This CDR3 is CASSGTGEINYGYTF. CDR3 nucleotides: TGTGCCAGTAGCGGGACAGGCGAAATAAACTATGGCTACACCTTC. The chain has TRBV19 and TRBJ1-2; 8 bases match TRBD1. Unmatched junction bases numbered 8, after V lost 6 bases and J lost 2 bases. The germline gives CDR1 LNHDA, CDR2 SQIVND (reference sequence). CDR3 length: 15 amino acids.

The rearrangement uses TRBV2 and TRBJ2-3; D perhaps matches TRBD2 (5 bases). Trimming pared 8 bases from V and 6 bases from J, leaving 9 bases between. CDR3 length: 11 residues. The V gene's germline CDR1 is SNHLY and CDR2 FYNNEI. The CDR3 spells CASRGYDTQYF. The CDR3 DNA reads as TGTGCCAGCCGGGGATATGATACGCAGTATTTT.

V is TRBV24-1 and J is TRBJ2-3, with 10 nucleotides matching TRBD1. The CDR3 consists of 15 residues. The junction had 2 bases not matched to a gene; V was cut back by 3 bases and J by 3 bases. The germline V gene encodes CDR1 KGHDR and CDR2 SFDVKD. The CDR3 bases are TGTGCCACCAGTGATAGGGACAGGGGTACAGATACGCAGTATTTT. Its translation: CATSDRDRGTDTQYF.